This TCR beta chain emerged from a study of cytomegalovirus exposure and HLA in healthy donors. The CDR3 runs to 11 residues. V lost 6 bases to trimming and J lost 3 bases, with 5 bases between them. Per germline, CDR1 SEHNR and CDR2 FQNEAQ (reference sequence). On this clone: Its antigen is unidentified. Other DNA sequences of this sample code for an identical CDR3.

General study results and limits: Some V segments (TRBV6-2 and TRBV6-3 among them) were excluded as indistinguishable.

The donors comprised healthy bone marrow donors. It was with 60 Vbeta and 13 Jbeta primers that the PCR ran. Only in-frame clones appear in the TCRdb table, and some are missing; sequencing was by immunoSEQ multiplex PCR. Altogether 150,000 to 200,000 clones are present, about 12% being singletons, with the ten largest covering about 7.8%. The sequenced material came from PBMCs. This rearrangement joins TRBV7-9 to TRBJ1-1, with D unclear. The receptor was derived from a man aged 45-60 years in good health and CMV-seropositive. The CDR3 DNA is TGTGCCAGCAGTCTCGACACTGAAGCTTTCTTT. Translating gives CASSLDTEAFF. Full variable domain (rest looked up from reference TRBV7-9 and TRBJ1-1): DTGVSQNPRHKITKRGQNVTFRCDPISEHNRLYWYRQTLGQGPEFLTYFQNEAQLEKSRLLSDRFSAERPKGSFSTLEIQRTEQGDSAMYLCASSLDTEAFFGQGTRLTVV.